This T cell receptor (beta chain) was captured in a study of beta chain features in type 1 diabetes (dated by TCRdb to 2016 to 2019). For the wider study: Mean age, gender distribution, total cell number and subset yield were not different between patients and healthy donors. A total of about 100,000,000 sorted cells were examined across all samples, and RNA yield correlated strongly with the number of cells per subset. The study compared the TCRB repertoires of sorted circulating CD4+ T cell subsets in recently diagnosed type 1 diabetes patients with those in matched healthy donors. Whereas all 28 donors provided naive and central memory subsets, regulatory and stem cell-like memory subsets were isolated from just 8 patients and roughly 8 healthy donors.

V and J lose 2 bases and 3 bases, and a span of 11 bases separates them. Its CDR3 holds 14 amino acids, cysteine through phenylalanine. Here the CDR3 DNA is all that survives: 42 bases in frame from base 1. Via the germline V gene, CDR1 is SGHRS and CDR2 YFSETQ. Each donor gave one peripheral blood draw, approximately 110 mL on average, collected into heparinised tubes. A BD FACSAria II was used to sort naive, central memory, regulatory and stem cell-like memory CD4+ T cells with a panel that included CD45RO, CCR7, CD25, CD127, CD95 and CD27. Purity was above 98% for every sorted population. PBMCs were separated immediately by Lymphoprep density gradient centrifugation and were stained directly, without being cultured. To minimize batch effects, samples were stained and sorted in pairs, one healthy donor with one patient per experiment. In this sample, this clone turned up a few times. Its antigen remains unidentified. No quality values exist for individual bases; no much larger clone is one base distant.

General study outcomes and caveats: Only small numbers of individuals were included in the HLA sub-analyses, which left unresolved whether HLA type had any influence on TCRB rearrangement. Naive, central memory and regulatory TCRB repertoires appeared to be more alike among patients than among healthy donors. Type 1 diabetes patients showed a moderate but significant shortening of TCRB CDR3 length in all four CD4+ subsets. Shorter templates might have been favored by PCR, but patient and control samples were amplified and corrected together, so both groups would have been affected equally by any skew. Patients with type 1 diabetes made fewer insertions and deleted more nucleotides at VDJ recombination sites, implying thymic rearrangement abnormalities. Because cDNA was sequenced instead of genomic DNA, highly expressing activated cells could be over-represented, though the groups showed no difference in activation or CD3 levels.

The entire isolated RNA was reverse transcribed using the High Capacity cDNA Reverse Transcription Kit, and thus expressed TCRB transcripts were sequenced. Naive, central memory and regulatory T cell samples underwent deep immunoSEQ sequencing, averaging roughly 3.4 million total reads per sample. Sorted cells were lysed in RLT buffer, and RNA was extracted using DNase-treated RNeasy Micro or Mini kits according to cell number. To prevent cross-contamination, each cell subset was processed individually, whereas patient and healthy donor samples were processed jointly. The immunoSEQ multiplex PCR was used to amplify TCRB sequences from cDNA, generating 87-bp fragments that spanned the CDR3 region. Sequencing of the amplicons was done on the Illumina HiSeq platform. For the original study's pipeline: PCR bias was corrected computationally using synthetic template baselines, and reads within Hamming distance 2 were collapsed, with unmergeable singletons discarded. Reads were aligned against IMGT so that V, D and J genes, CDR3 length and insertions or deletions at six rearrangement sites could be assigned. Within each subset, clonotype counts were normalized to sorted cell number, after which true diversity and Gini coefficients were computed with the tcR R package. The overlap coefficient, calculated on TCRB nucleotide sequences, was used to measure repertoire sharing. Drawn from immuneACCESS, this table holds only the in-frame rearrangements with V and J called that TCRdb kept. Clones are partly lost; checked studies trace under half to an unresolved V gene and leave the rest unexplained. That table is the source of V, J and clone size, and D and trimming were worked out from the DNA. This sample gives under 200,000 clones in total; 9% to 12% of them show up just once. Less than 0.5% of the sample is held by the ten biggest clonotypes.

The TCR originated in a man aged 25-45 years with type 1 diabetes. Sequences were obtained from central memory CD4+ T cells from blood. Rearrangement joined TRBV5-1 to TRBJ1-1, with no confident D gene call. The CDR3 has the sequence CASSFQEGYTEAFF. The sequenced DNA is TGCGCCAGCAGCTTCCAGGAAGGATACACTGAAGCTTTCTTT.